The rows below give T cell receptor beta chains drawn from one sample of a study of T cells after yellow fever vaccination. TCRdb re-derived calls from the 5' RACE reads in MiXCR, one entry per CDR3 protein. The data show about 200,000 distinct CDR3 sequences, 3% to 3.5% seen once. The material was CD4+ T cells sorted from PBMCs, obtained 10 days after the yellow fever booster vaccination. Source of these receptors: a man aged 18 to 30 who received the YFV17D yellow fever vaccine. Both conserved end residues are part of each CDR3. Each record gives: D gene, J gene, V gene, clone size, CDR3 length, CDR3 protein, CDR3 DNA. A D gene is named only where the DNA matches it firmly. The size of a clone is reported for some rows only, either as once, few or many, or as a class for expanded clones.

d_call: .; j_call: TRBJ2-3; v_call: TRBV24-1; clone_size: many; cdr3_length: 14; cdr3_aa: CATSGVGSTDTQYF; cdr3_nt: TGTGCCACCAGTGGGGTAGGGTCAACAGATACGCAGTATTTT
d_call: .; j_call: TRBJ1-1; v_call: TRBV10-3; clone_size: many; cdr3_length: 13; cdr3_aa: CAIRGTDNTEAFF; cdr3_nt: TGTGCCATCAGGGGGACGGACAACACTGAAGCTTTCTTT
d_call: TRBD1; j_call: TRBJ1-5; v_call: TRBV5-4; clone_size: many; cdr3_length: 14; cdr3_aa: CASSQGGAGQPQHF; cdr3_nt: TGTGCCAGCAGCCAAGGGGGCGCGGGTCAGCCCCAGCATTTT
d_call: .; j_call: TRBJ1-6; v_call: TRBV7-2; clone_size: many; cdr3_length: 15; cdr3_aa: CASSLGPGYNSPLHF; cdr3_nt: TGTGCCAGCAGCTTAGGTCCAGGTTATAATTCACCCCTCCACTTT
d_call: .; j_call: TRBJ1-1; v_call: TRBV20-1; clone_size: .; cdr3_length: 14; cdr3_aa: CSARVGSMNTEAFF; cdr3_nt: TGCAGTGCTAGAGTTGGGTCTATGAACACTGAAGCTTTCTTT
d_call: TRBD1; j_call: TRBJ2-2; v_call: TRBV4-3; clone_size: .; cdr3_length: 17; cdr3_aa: CASSQEGQGGDTGELFF; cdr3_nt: TGCGCCAGCAGCCAAGAGGGACAGGGAGGTGATACCGGGGAGCTGTTTTTT
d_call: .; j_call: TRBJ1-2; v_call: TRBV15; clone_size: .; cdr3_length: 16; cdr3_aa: CATSRVPGAERGGYTF; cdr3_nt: TGTGCCACCAGCAGAGTCCCGGGAGCCGAGCGTGGAGGCTACACCTTC
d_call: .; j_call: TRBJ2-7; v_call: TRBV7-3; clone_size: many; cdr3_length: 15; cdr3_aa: CASSPGQASVYEQYF; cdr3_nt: TGTGCCAGCAGCCCGGGACAAGCTAGTGTTTACGAGCAGTACTTC
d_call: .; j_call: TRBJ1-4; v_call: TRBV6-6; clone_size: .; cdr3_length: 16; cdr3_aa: CASSWGQGSENEKLFF; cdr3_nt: TGTGCCAGCAGCTGGGGTCAGGGGAGCGAAAATGAAAAACTGTTTTTT
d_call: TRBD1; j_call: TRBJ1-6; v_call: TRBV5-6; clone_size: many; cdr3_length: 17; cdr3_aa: CASSLARGRIGNSPLHF; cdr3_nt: TGTGCCAGCAGCTTGGCCAGGGGGCGGATAGGGAATTCACCCCTCCACTTT
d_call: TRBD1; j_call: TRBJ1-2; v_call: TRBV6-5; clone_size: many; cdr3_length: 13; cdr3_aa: CASSYQGEYGYTF; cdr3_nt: TGTGCCAGCAGTTACCAGGGGGAGTATGGCTACACCTTC
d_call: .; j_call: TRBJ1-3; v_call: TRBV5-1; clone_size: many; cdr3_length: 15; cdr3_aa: CASSLGSYSGNTIYF; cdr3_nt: TGCGCCAGCAGCTTGGGCAGCTACTCTGGAAACACCATATATTTT
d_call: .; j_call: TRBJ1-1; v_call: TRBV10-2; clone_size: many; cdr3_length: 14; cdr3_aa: CASSVAASVTEAFF; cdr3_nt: TGCGCCAGCAGTGTGGCAGCCAGCGTCACTGAAGCTTTCTTT
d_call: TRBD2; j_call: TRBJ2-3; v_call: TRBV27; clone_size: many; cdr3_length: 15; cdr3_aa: CASTGGGRGTDTQYF; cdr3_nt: TGTGCCAGCACCGGGGGGGGCCGGGGGACAGATACGCAGTATTTT
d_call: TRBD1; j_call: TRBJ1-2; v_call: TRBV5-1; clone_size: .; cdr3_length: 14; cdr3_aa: CASSAGQGITGYTF; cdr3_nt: TGCGCCAGCAGCGCCGGACAGGGAATCACGGGCTACACCTTC
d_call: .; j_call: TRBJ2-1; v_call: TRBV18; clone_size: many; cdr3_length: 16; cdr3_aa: CASSPPGTPVYNEQFF; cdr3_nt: TGTGCCAGCTCTCCCCCCGGGACACCGGTCTACAATGAGCAGTTCTTC
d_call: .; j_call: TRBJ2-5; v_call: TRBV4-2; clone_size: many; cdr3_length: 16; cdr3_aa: CASSQAAGAIQETQYF; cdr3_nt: TGTGCCAGCAGCCAAGCGGCGGGGGCCATTCAAGAGACCCAGTACTTC
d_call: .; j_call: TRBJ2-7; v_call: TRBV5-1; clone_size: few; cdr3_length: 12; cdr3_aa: CASSFGPDEQYF; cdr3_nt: TGCGCCAGCAGCTTCGGTCCGGACGAGCAGTACTTC
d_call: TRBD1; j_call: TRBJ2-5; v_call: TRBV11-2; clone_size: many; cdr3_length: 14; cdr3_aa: CASTLGDSLGAQYF; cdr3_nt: TGTGCCAGCACCTTAGGGGACAGCCTGGGGGCCCAGTACTTC
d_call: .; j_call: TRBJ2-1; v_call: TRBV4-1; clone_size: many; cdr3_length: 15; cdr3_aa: CASSFQEGPGNEQFF; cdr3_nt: TGCGCCAGCAGCTTCCAAGAGGGGCCGGGAAATGAGCAGTTCTTC
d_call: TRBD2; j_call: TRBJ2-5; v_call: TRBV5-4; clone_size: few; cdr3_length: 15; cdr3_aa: CASSGAGTSWETQYF; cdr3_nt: TGTGCCAGCAGCGGGGCCGGGACTAGCTGGGAGACCCAGTACTTC
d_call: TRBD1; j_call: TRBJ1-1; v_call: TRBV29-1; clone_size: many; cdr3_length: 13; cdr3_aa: CSVERDRGWQTFF; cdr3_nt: TGCAGCGTTGAGCGGGACAGGGGGTGGCAAACTTTCTTT
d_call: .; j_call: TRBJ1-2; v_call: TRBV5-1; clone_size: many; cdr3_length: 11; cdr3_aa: CASRGESGYTF; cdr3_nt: TGCGCCAGCAGAGGGGAGAGTGGCTACACCTTC
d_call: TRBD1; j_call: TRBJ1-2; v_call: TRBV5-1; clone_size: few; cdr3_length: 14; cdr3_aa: CASSLVRGQLGYTF; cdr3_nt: TGCGCCAGCAGCCTGGTGAGGGGGCAACTTGGCTACACCTTC
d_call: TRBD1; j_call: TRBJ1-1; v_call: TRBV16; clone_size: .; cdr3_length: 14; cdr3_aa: CASRNRGPGTEAFF; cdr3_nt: TGTGCCAGCAGAAACAGGGGGCCGGGCACTGAAGCTTTCTTT
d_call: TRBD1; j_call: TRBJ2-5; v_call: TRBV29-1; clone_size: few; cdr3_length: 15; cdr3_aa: CSVVGTGWIQETQYF; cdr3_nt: TGCAGCGTTGTAGGGACAGGGTGGATACAAGAGACCCAGTACTTC
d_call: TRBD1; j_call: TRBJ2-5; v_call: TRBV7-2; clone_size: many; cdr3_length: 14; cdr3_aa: CASSLDRGQETQYF; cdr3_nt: TGTGCCAGCAGCTTAGACAGGGGACAAGAGACCCAGTACTTC
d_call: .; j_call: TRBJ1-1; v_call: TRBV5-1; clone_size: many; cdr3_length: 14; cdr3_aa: CASSRQGPNTEAFF; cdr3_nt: TGCGCCAGCAGCCGTCAGGGGCCCAACACTGAAGCTTTCTTT
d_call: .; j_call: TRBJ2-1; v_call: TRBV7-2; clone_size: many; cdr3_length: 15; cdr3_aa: CASSSFMGGRSEQFF; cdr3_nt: TGTGCCAGCAGCTCATTCATGGGGGGGCGCAGTGAGCAGTTCTTC
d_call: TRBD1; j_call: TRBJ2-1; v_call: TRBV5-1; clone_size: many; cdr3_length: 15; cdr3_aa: CASSQRQGRSNEQFF; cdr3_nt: TGCGCCAGCAGCCAGAGACAGGGTAGAAGCAATGAGCAGTTCTTC
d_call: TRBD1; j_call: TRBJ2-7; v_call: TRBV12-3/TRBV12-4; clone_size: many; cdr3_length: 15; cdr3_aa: CASSRRGQGAGEQYF; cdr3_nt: TGTGCCAGCAGTAGACGGGGACAGGGGGCCGGCGAGCAGTACTTC
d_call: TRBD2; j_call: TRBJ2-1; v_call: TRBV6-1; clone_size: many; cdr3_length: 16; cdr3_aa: CASSPSSGGASYEQFF; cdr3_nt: TGTGCCAGCAGCCCATCTAGCGGGGGGGCGTCGTATGAGCAGTTCTTC
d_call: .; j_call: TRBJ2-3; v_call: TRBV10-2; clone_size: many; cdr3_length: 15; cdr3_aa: CASSDAGASVDTQYF; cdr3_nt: TGCGCCAGCAGTGATGCGGGGGCCTCCGTAGATACGCAGTATTTT
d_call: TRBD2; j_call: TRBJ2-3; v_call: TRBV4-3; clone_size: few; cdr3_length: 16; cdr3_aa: CASSQTLAVGTDTQYF; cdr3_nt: TGCGCCAGCAGCCAAACCCTAGCGGTGGGCACAGATACGCAGTATTTT
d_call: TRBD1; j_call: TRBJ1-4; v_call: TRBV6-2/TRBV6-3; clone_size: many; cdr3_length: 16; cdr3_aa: CASSYYPGGVSEKLFF; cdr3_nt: TGTGCCAGCAGTTACTATCCAGGGGGCGTCAGTGAAAAACTGTTTTTT
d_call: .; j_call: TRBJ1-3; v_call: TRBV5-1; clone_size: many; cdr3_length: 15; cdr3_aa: CASSLTANSGNTIYF; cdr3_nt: TGCGCCAGCAGCTTGACGGCAAACTCTGGAAACACCATATATTTT
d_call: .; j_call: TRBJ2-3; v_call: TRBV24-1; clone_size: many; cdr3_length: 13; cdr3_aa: CATSEPMRDTQYF; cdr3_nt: TGTGCCACCAGTGAACCAATGAGAGATACGCAGTATTTT
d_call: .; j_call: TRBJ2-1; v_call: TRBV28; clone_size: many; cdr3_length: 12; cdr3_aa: CASSGAGQREFF; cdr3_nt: TGTGCCAGCAGTGGGGCGGGACAACGGGAGTTCTTC
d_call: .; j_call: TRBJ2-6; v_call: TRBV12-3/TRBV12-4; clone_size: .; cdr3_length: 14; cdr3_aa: CASSISGWANVLTF; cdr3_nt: TGTGCCAGCAGTATAAGCGGCTGGGCCAACGTCCTGACTTTC
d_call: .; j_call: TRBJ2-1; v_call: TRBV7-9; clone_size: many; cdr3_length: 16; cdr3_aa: CASSSTHISSYNEQFF; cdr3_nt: TGTGCCAGCAGCTCTACCCACATCAGCTCCTACAATGAGCAGTTCTTC
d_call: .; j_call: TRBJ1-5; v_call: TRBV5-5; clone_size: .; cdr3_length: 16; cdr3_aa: CASSPGGSSGVQPQHF; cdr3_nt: TGTGCCAGCAGCCCGGGGGGCAGCTCGGGGGTGCAGCCCCAGCATTTT
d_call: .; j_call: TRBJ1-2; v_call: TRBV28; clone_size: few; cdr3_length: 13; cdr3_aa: CASNWGAAYGYTF; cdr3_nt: TGTGCCAGCAATTGGGGGGCGGCCTATGGCTACACCTTC
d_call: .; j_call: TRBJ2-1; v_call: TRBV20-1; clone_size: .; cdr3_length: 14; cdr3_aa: CSARDPRTHNEQFF; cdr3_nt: TGCAGTGCTAGAGATCCCCGGACTCACAATGAGCAGTTCTTC
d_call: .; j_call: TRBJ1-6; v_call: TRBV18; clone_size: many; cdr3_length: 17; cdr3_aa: CASSLSRPTQQNSPLHF; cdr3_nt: TGTGCCAGCTCACTGTCCAGGCCCACGCAACAGAATTCACCCCTCCACTTT
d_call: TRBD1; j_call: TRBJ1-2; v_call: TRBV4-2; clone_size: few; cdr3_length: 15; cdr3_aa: CASSQGRGRYYGYTF; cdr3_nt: TGTGCCAGCAGCCAAGGCAGGGGGCGATACTATGGCTACACCTTC
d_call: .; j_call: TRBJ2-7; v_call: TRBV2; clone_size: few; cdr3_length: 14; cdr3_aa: CASSESRGNYEQYF; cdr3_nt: TGTGCCAGCAGTGAAAGCAGGGGAAATTACGAGCAGTACTTC
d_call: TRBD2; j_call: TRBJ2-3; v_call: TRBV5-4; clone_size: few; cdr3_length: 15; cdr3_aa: CASSPPGGGTDTQYF; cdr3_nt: TGTGCCAGCAGCCCACCGGGGGGGGGCACAGATACGCAGTATTTT
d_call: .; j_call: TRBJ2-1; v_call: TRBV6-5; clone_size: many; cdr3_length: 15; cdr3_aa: CASSPLSLEYNEQFF; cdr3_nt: TGTGCCAGCAGTCCCCTTAGTCTGGAATACAATGAGCAGTTCTTC
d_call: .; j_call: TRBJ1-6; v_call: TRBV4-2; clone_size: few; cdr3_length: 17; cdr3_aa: CASSQEVNRERDSPLHF; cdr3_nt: TGTGCCAGCAGCCAAGAAGTCAACAGGGAACGGGATTCACCCCTCCACTTT
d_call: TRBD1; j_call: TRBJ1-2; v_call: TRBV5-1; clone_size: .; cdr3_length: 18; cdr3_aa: CASSLETNPTGGARGYTF; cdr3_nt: TGCGCCAGCAGCTTGGAGACAAACCCAACAGGGGGCGCCCGTGGCTACACCTTC
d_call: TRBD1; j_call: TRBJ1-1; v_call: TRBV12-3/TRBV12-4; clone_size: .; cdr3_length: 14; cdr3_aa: CASSSSGGATEAFF; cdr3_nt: TGTGCCAGCAGTAGCTCAGGGGGTGCCACTGAAGCTTTCTTT
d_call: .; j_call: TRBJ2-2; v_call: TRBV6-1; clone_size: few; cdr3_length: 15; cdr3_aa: CASSRNRVGSGELFF; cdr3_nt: TGTGCCAGCAGTCGGAACAGGGTTGGTTCCGGGGAGCTGTTTTTT
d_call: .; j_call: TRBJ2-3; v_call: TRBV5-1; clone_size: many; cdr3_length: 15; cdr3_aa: CASSLAARKTDTQYF; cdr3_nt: TGCGCCAGCAGCTTGGCCGCCAGGAAAACAGATACGCAGTATTTT
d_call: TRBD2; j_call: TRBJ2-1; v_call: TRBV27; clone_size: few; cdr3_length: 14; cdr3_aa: CASSSAGGALGQFF; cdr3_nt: TGTGCCAGCAGTTCTGCCGGGGGGGCCCTCGGGCAGTTCTTC
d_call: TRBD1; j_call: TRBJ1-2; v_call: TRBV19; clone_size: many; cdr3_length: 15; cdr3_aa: CASSISSQGDYGYTF; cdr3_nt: TGTGCCAGTAGTATATCATCTCAGGGGGACTATGGCTACACCTTC
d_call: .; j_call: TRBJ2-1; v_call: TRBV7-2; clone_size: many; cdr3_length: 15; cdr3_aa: CASSLVLRGGNEQFF; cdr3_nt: TGTGCCAGCAGCTTAGTTCTTCGGGGTGGCAATGAGCAGTTCTTC
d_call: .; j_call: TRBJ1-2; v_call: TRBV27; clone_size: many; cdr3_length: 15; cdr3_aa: CASSLAAGANYGYTF; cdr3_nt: TGTGCCAGCAGTTTAGCAGCAGGGGCCAACTATGGCTACACCTTC
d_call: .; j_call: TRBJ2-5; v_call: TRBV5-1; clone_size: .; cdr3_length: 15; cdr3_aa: CASSLVGWSGETQYF; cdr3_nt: TGCGCCAGCAGCTTAGTCGGCTGGTCCGGAGAGACCCAGTACTTC
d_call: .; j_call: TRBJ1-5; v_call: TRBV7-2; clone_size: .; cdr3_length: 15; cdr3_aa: CASSLGGTHNQPQHF; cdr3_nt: TGTGCCAGCAGCTTAGGTGGGACACACAATCAGCCCCAGCATTTT
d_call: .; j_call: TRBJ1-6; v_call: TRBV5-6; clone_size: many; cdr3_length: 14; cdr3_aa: CASSLPRGNSPLHF; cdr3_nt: TGTGCCAGCAGCTTGCCGAGGGGGAATTCACCCCTCCACTTT